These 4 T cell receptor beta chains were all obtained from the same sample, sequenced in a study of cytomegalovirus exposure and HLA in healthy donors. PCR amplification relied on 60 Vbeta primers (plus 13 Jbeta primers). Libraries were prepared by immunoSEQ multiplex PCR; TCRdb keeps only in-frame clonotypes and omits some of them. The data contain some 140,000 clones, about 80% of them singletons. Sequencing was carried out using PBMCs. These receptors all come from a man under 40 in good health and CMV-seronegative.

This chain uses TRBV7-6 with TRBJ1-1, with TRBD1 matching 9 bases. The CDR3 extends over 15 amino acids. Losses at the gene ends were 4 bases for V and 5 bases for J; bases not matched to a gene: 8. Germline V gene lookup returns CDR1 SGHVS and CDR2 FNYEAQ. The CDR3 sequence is CASSWSTGGETEAFF. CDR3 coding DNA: TGTGCCAGCAGCTGGTCGACAGGGGGGGAGACTGAAGCTTTCTTT.

This CDR3 reads CAWKQGAGYEQYF. The CDR3 nucleotides are TGTGCCTGGAAACAGGGAGCGGGATACGAGCAGTACTTC. The rearrangement joins TRBV30 to TRBJ2-5; perhaps TRBD2 as D (7 bases). The DNA end favors TRBJ2-7, so the J call may be wrong. CDR1 GTSNPN and CDR2 SVGIG come from the germline V gene (reference sequence). The CDR3 is 13 residues long.

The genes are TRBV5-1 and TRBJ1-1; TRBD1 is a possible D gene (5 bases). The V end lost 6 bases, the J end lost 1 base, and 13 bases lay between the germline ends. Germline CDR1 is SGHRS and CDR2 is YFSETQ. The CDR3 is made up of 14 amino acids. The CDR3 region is CASTPWGENTEAFF. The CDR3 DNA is TGCGCCAGCACCCCGTGGGGGGAGAACACTGAAGCTTTCTTT.

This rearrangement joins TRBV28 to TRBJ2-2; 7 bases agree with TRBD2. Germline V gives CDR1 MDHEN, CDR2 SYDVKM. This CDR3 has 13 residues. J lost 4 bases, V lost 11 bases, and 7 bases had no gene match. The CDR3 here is CAGRASGTGELFF. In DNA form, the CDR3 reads TGTGCCGGACGGGCTAGCGGCACCGGGGAGCTGTTTTTT.